The 9 T cell receptor beta chains listed next were all sequenced from one sample in a study of cytomegalovirus exposure and HLA in healthy donors. PCR primers comprised 60 Vbeta and 13 Jbeta primers. This table comes from immunoSEQ multiplex PCR, and its TCRdb copy is limited to in-frame clones, with some not included. The repertoire holds 120,000 to 150,000 clones, with roughly four fifths as singletons. The sequencing input was PBMCs. These receptors all stem from a man younger than 45 in good health and CMV-seropositive.

This chain links TRBV7-2 with TRBJ1-6; D might be TRBD1 (6 bases). The CDR3 spans 17 residues. Trimming took off 5 bases at V and 8 bases at J, with 22 bases between the two ends. Germline V gene data show CDR1 as SGHTA and CDR2 as FQGNSA. CDR3 sequence reads: CASSTQGRMAPDSPLHF. CDR3 bases: TGTGCCAGCAGCACACAGGGACGGATGGCCCCGGATTCACCCCTCCACTTT. Combining the CDR3 with reference TRBV7-2 and TRBJ1-6 gives the whole variable domain GAGVSQSPSNKVTEKGKDVELRCDPISGHTALYWYRQSLGQGLEFLIYFQGNSAPDKSGLPSDRFSAERTGGSVSTLTIQRTQQEDSAVYLCASSTQGRMAPDSPLHFGNGTRLTVT.

The CDR3 is CASSSRAETQYF. The CDR3 bases are TGTGCCAGTAGTTCCAGGGCAGAGACCCAGTACTTC. The rearrangement uses TRBV19 and TRBJ2-5, with D perhaps TRBD1 (5 bases). The CDR3 runs 12 residues. Germline V gives CDR1 LNHDA, CDR2 SQIVND (reference sequence). V was cut by 5 bases and J by 4 bases, with 8 bases left in between.

The chain is built from TRBV30 and TRBJ2-2; 8 nucleotides match TRBD2. Germline V gives CDR1 GTSNPN, CDR2 SVGIG (reference sequence). The CDR3 is 14 residues long. J gave up 3 bases and V 2 bases, and 2 bases lay outside the gene matches. The CDR3: CAWSIGRDTGELFF. CDR3 DNA: TGTGCCTGGAGTATCGGGAGGGACACCGGGGAGCTGTTTTTT.

This clone was counted between two and nine times. V gene TRBV6-1 combines with J gene TRBJ1-6; D gene uncertain. V lost 1 base, J lost 9 bases, and 7 bases lay in between. CDR1 MNHNS and CDR2 SASEGT come from the germline V gene. CDR3 length: 13 residues. This chain's CDR3 is CASSEGERSPLHF. The CDR3, as DNA: TGTGCCAGCAGTGAAGGGGAGCGTTCACCCCTCCACTTT.

The chain carries TRBV19 and TRBJ2-2, with 8 bases identical to TRBD1. The CDR3 loop spans 16 amino acids. Germline lookup yields CDR1 LNHDA and CDR2 SQIVND (reference sequence). V lost 2 bases and J lost 1; bases outside the gene matches: 3. Here the CDR3 reads CASSIRTGLNTGELFF. The CDR3 coding sequence is TGTGCCAGTAGTATAAGGACAGGGTTGAACACCGGGGAGCTGTTTTTT. The whole variable domain, remainder taken from reference TRBV19 and TRBJ2-2, is DGGITQSPKYLFRKEGQNVTLSCEQNLNHDAMYWYRQDPGQGLRLIYYSQIVNDFQKGDIAEGYSVSREKKESFPLTVTSAQKNPTAFYLCASSIRTGLNTGELFFGEGSRLTVL.

The chain employs TRBV30 and TRBJ1-5; 8 positions match TRBD1. This CDR3 is 14 amino acids long. After removal of 1 base from V and 3 bases from J, the junction contained 2 bases not matched to a gene. Germline V lookup: CDR1 GTSNPN, CDR2 SVGIG (reference sequence). CDR3: CAWSAQGDNQPQHF. The DNA of the CDR3 is TGTGCCTGGAGTGCACAGGGGGACAATCAGCCCCAGCATTTT.

V gene TRBV11-2 combines with J gene TRBJ2-7; 11 bases are shared with TRBD2. Germline CDR1 SGHAT, CDR2 FQNNGV. The CDR3 totals 16 residues. The trim removed 2 bases at V and 6 bases at J, leaving 9 bases unmatched. The CDR3 is CASSLRVAGGRVEQYF. As DNA, the CDR3 is TGTGCCAGCAGCTTAAGGGTAGCGGGGGGGCGAGTCGAGCAGTACTTC.

This chain connects TRBV11-2 to TRBJ2-5, with D tentatively TRBD2 (7 bases). CDR1 and CDR2 from the germline V gene are SGHAT and FQNNGV. Trimming stripped 2 bases from V and 4 bases from J, with 17 bases between. The CDR3 length is 16 residues. The CDR3, as DNA: TGTGCCAGCAGCTTATTCCGAGGGGGAGGGCCAGAGACCCAGTACTTC. Amino acids: CASSLFRGGGPETQYF.

The genes are TRBV2 and TRBJ2-2; 8 bases line up with TRBD1. This CDR3 is built from 15 residues. V lost 5 bases, J lost 0 bases, and 2 bases stayed unmatched. Germline loops: CDR1 SNHLY, CDR2 FYNNEI. The DNA for the CDR3 is TGTGCCAGCAGTCGACAGGGGCCGAACACCGGGGAGCTGTTTTTT. It translates to CASSRQGPNTGELFF.